This TCR beta chain was identified during a study of cytomegalovirus exposure and HLA in healthy donors. Whole-study findings and limits: It was reportedly the case that the classifier diagnosed cytomegalovirus status with high specificity and sensitivity.

In the PCR, 60 Vbeta and 13 Jbeta primers were used. Repertoires were generated with immunoSEQ multiplex PCR, while TCRdb's copy carries only in-frame clones and drops some. This sample's table has over 100,000 clones. A word on this clone: The antigen remains unidentified.

V gave up 0 bases and J gave up 3 bases, with 13 bases separating them. This CDR3 is built from 16 residues. Germline lookup yields CDR1 SGHTA and CDR2 FQGNSA. The clonotype comes from a man under 40 in good health and CMV-seronegative. The sample consisted of PBMCs. This chain uses TRBV7-2 with TRBJ2-3; D is possibly TRBD1 (6 bases). CDR3 nucleotides: TGTGCCAGCAGCTTAGCGCCAGGGGTGATGACAGATACGCAGTATTTT. Amino acid sequence: CASSLAPGVMTDTQYF.